Listed below are T cell receptor beta chains from one sample, sequenced in a study of shared clonotypes between healthy human individuals. Some clones are missing from TCRdb's copy, which holds only in-frame ones; the method was immunoSEQ multiplex PCR. Here the sample spans about 2.1 million clones, around 93% being singletons. Material: naive CD8+ T cells from PBMCs. The receptors derive from a man aged 18 to 29 in good health. Some clones in this sample may be carry-over from other donors' samples. CDR3s include the opening cysteine and the closing phenylalanine or tryptophan.

V	J	CDR3
TRBV9	TRBJ2-5	CASSGGATSGRETQYF
TRBV7-9	TRBJ2-7	CASSFGSEQYF
TRBV7-9	TRBJ2-2	CASSLLTSGMLPPGELFF
TRBV27	TRBJ2-6	CASSLWGAGANVLTF
TRBV28	TRBJ2-7	CASSSPRVGSYEQYF
TRBV7-9	TRBJ2-7	CASSLVGTARTYEQYF
TRBV27	TRBJ2-1	CASISGTSGRKGPYNEQFF
TRBV4-3	TRBJ2-7	CASSQDLPGIHEQYF
TRBV10-3	TRBJ2-5	CAISDPGSFQETQYF
TRBV15	TRBJ2-3	CATSRVWDPSTDTQYF
TRBV5-1	TRBJ2-3	CASSSMTSGSLTDTQYF
TRBV5-1	TRBJ2-6	CASSLAAAGANVLTF
TRBV11-2	TRBJ2-7	CASSLGVGQPYEQYF
TRBV7-9	TRBJ2-7	CASRQGQGGTYEQYF
TRBV5-1	TRBJ2-1	CASSLQEREPNEQFF
TRBV30	TRBJ1-1	CAFLDRDTEAFF
TRBV30	TRBJ1-2	CAWSTQGPYGYTF
TRBV27	TRBJ2-2	CASSLFRITGELFF
TRBV9	TRBJ1-1	CASSAIGGAGTEAFF
TRBV18	TRBJ2-3	CASSPSRITDTQYF
TRBV27	TRBJ1-2	CASSYGGGYGYTF
TRBV15	TRBJ2-1	CATSRDPWVAGDEGEQFF
TRBV19	TRBJ2-2	CASSISDRGNTGELFF
TRBV6-4	TRBJ2-7	CARNRLAGGEYEQYF
TRBV7-9	TRBJ1-1	CASSPGSNTEAFF
TRBV7-3	TRBJ2-3	CASSLLSVAGLLSTDTQYF
TRBV30	TRBJ1-2	CAWSSGGAGYGYTF
TRBV5-1	TRBJ2-1	CASSLHSSGRATTRYNEQFF
TRBV29-1	TRBJ2-1	CSVEFSGNYNEQFF
TRBV28	TRBJ1-5	CASSPRRGARQPQHF
TRBV29-1	TRBJ1-1	CSGMTGSTEAFF
TRBV11-2	TRBJ2-7	CASSPGGVLRSYEQYF
TRBV27	TRBJ2-5	CASSFTGASETQYF
TRBV21-1	TRBJ2-1	CASSKAGQNYNEQFF
TRBV27	TRBJ2-1	CASSLQGAYNEQFF
TRBV5-6	TRBJ2-1	CASSAEYNEQFF
TRBV4-1	TRBJ1-5	CASSHGPAGVSNQPQHF
TRBV29-1	TRBJ1-1	CSVRDKRTEAFF
TRBV7-2	TRBJ1-1	CASSLLGVTEAFF
TRBV7-8	TRBJ2-4	CASSLSGAKNIQYF
TRBV19	TRBJ2-2	CASSIGQNTGELFF
TRBV27	TRBJ2-1	CASSLSMGLAHEQFF
TRBV28	TRBJ1-1	CASSLPRENTEAFF
TRBV9	TRBJ2-7	CASSVGPGRNYEQYF
TRBV6-1	TRBJ2-1	CVKNAEVLSYNEQFF
TRBV7-3	TRBJ2-7	CASSPTGTYEQYF
TRBV2	TRBJ2-3	CASRGAGGSLTDTQYF
TRBV6-5	TRBJ1-1	CASSYSRTGGTEAFF